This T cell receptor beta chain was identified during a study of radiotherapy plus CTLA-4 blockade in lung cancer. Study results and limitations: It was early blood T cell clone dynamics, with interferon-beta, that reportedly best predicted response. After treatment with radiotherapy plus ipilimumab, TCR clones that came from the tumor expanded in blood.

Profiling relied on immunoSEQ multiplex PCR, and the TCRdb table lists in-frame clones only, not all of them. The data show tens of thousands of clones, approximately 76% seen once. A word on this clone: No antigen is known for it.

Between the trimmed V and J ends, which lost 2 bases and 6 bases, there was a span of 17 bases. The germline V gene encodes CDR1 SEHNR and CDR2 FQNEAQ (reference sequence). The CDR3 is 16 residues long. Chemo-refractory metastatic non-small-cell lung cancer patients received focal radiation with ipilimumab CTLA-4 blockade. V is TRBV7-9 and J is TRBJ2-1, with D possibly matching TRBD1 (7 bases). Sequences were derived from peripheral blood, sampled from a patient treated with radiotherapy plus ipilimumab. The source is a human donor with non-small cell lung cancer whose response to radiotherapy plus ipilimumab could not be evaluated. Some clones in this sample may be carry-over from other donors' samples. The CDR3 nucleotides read TGTGCCAGCAGCTTAAGACAGGGAGGTATATCCAATGAGCAGTTCTTC. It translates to CASSLRQGGISNEQFF.